What follows is one TCR beta chain and its context. The data were obtained in a study of blood T cell repertoires in COVID-19. Study background: Collection of acute and convalescent COVID-19 samples took place in the United States, Italy and Spain.

Repertoires were generated with immunoSEQ multiplex PCR, while TCRdb's copy carries only in-frame clones and drops some. The sample shows hundreds of thousands of clones, around 86% of them seen only once. CDR1 is MNHEY and CDR2 is SVGEGT in the germline V gene. The CDR3 has 13 amino acids. J was trimmed by 5 bases and V by 5 bases; bases with no gene match: 5. Participant age was roughly 18 to 90 years, and participants resided in about 25 US areas. Which cohort a participant joined came from the clinical history participants gave. Donors in Cohort 3 counted as recovered after two negative PCRs, clearance, or symptom resolution.

The sample comprised PBMCs or T cells enriched from blood (not recorded which). The chain links TRBV6-2 or TRBV6-3 to TRBJ2-5, with 7 bases that match TRBD1. The TCR was taken from a man aged 35-49 years who had recovered from COVID-19. This chain's CDR3 is CASSLDRVETQYF. The CDR3 coding sequence is TGTGCCAGCAGTCTAGACAGGGTCGAGACCCAGTACTTC.